Sequencing of this T cell receptor (beta chain) was carried out in a study of T-cell reconstitution after alpha-beta-depleted transplantation in children. Notes on the study in general: The origin of high day-60 TCRbeta diversity in some patients lay in surviving recipient T cells and thymic progenitors. Among T cells one year after transplant, newly produced cells accounted for most counts and diversity. Several hundred expanded graft clones reportedly gave rise to the alpha-beta T cells present about two months after transplant.

A TCRbeta library incorporating unique molecular identifiers was prepared. MiXCR, applied by TCRdb to the PCR reads, yields one record per CDR3 protein. The sample has about 440,000 distinct CDR3 sequences, 43% seen once. Many counts were recorded for this clonotype. Antigen specificity is unknown. The V gene end was trimmed by 5 bases and the J gene end by 4 bases; junction bases not matched to a gene: 6. Germline V gene sequence: CDR1 SGHAT, CDR2 FQNNGV. The CDR3 has 14 residues. The sample in question was PBMCs, obtained before TCRalphabeta/CD19-depleted stem cell transplant. The rearrangement uses TRBV11-2 and TRBJ2-3; TRBD1 matches 7 bases. The sequence was collected from a girl aged 2-10 years with aplastic anemia, due to receive a stem cell transplant. The DNA of the CDR3 is TGTGCCAGCAGCCAAAGACAGGGAGCAGATACGCAGTATTTT. The encoded protein is CASSQRQGADTQYF. Together with reference TRBV11-2 and TRBJ2-3, the CDR3 gives the full variable domain: EAGVAQSPRYKIIEKRQSVAFWCNPISGHATLYWYQQILGQGPKLLIQFQNNGVVDDSQLPKDRFSAERLKGVDSTLKIQPAKLEDSAVYLCASSQRQGADTQYFGPGTRLTVL.